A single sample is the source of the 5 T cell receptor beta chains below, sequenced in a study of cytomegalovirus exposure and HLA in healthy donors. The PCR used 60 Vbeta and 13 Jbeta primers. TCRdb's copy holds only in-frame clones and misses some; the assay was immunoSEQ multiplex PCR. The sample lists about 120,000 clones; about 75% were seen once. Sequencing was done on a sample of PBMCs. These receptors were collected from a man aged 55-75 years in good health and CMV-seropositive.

Here the CDR3 DNA reads TGTGCCAGCTCACGAGCACAAGAGACCCAGTACTTC. It yields the protein CASSRAQETQYF. This rearrangement joins TRBV18 to TRBJ2-5; unclear D gene. The CDR3 totals 12 residues. The germline V gene has CDR1 KGHSH and CDR2 LQKENI. The germline V and J ends were trimmed by 4 bases and 2 bases, with 5 bases remaining between them.

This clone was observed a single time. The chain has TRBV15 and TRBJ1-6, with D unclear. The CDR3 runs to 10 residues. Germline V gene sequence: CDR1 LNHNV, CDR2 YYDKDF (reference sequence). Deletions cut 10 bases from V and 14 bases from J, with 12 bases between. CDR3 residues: CANELHSLHF. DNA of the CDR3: TGTGCCAACGAATTACATTCCCTCCACTTT.

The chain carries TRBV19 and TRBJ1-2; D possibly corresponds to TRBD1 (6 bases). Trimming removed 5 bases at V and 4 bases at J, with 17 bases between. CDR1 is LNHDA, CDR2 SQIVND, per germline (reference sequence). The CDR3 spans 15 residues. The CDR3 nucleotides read TGTGCCAGTAGTTCGTCGGACAGAAGCTTCTATGGCTACACCTTC. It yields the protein CASSSSDRSFYGYTF.

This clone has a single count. CDR3 sequence (DNA): TGTGCCAGCAGTTACACGCAGGGGGTGCGATCCTACGAGCAGTACTTC. Translating it yields CASSYTQGVRSYEQYF. V gene TRBV6-5 combines with J gene TRBJ2-7; 7 bases are shared with TRBD1. The junction had 8 bases not matched to a gene; V was cut back by 2 bases and J by 1 base. Germline V gives CDR1 MNHEY, CDR2 SVGAGI. There are 16 residues in the CDR3.

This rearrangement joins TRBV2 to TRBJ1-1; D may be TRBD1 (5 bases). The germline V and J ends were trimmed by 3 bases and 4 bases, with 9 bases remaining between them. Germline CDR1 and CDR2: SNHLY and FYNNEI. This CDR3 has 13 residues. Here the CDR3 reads CASSDLGLTEAFF. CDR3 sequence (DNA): TGTGCCAGCAGTGATTTGGGACTCACTGAAGCTTTCTTT.